This T cell receptor beta chain derives from a study of beta chain features in type 1 diabetes. This CDR3 contains 13 residues. Germline values: CDR1 MNHEY, CDR2 SMNVEV (reference sequence). Reverse transcription of all isolated RNA meant that expressed TCRB transcripts were sequenced. Sequencing used immunoSEQ multiplex PCR; TCRdb keeps in-frame clones, though not all of them. The sample lists approximately 250,000 clones, around 9.6% seen once, with just under 0.035% in the top ten. This TCR derives from a woman between 18 and 29 years old in good health. The rearrangement links TRBV27 to TRBJ2-3; a weak D match, TRBD1 (6 bases). Sequencing input: naive CD4+ T cells from blood. The CDR3 DNA is TGTGCGAGTCAGGGGTCAAGCACAGATACGCAGTATTTT. Its protein is CASQGSSTDTQYF.